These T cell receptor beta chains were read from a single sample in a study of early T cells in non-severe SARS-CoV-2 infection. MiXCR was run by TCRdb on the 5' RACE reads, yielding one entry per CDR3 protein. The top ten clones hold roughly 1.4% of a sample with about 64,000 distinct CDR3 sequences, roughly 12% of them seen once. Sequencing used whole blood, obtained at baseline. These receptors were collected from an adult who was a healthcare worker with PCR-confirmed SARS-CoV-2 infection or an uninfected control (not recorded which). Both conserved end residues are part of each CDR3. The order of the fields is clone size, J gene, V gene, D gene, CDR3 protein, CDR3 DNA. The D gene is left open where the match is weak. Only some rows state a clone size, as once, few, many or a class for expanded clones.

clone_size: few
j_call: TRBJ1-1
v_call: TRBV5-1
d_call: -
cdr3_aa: CASSLGAVRGEESFF
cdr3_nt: TGCGCCAGCAGCTTAGGGGCTGTCAGGGGCGAGGAATCTTTCTTT

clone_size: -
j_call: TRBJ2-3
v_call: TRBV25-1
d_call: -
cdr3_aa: CASADGGTDTQYF
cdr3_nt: TGTGCCAGCGCTGATGGGGGCACAGATACGCAGTATTTT

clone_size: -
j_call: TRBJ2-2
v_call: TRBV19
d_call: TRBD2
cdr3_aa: CATTPSGGAVGELFF
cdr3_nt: TGTGCCACCACCCCTAGCGGGGGGGCGGTCGGGGAGCTGTTTTTT

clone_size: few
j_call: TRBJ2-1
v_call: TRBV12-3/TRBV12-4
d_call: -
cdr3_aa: CASSPVESSYNEQFF
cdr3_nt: TGTGCCAGCAGTCCAGTGGAGAGCTCCTACAATGAGCAGTTCTTC

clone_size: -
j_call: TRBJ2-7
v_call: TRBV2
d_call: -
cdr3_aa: CASSSEAFYEQYF
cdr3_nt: TGTGCCAGCAGCAGCGAAGCTTTCTACGAGCAGTACTTC

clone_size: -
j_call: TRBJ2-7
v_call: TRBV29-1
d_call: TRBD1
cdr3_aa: CSVGKLGQGGEQYF
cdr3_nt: TGCAGCGTTGGGAAACTTGGACAGGGCGGCGAGCAGTACTTC

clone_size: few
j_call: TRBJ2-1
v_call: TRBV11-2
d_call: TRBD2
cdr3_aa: CASSLGRREGRGEQFF
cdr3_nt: TGTGCCAGCAGCTTAGGACGTCGGGAGGGCCGTGGTGAGCAGTTCTTC

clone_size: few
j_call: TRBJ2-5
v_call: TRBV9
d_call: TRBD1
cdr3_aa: CASSPGTEETQYF
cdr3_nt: TGTGCCAGCAGCCCCGGGACAGAAGAGACCCAGTACTTC

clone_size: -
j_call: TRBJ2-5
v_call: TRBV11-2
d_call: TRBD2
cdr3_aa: CASSIRLAGTQETQYF
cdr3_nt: TGTGCCAGCAGCATCAGACTAGCGGGAACACAAGAGACCCAGTACTTC

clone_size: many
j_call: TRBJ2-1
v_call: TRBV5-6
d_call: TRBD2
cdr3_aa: CASSLLGLAGVGSYNEQFF
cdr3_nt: TGTGCCAGCAGCTTGTTGGGACTAGCGGGAGTAGGGTCCTACAATGAGCAGTTCTTC

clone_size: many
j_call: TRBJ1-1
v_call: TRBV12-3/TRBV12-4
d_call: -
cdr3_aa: CASIGGAIGSEAFF
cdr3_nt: TGTGCCAGCATTGGGGGGGCAATAGGCTCTGAAGCTTTCTTT

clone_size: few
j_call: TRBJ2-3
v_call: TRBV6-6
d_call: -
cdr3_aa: CASRGITDTQYF
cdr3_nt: TGTGCCAGCCGCGGGATCACAGATACGCAGTATTTT

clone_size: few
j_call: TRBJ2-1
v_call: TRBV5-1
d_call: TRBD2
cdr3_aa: CASSTGLGDEQFF
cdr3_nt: TGCGCCAGCAGCACGGGACTAGGTGATGAGCAGTTCTTC

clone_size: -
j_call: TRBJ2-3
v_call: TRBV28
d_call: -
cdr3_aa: CASSPRARSAFIDTDTQYF
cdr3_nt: TGTGCCAGCAGTCCTAGGGCACGGAGCGCATTCATAGATACAGATACGCAGTATTTT

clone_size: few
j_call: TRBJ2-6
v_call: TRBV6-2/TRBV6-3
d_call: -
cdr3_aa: CASSHVAGANVLTF
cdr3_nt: TGTGCCAGCAGCCACGTGGCAGGGGCCAACGTCCTGACTTTC

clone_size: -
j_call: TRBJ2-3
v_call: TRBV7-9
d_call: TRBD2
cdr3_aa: CASSLRITSGGNTDTQYF
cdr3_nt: TGTGCCAGCAGCTTACGGATTACTAGCGGGGGAAATACAGATACGCAGTATTTT

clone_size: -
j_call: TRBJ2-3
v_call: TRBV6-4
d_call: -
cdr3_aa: CASSPGTTDTQYF
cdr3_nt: TGTGCCAGCAGCCCAGGTACCACAGATACGCAGTATTTT

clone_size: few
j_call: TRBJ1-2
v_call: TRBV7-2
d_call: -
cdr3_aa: CASSLDRYFYGYTF
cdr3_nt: TGTGCCAGCAGCTTAGATCGCTACTTCTATGGCTACACCTTC

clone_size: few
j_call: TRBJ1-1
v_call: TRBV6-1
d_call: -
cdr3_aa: CASSEAWANTEAFF
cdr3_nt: TGTGCCAGCAGTGAAGCTTGGGCAAACACTGAAGCTTTCTTT

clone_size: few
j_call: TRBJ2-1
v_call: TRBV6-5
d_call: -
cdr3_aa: CASSYSPGIGEQFF
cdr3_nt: TGTGCCAGCAGTTACTCTCCAGGAATCGGTGAGCAGTTCTTC

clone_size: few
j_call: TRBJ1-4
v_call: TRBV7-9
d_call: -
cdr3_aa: CASSRGTVGKLFF
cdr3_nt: TGTGCCAGCAGCCGCGGGACGGTAGGAAAACTGTTTTTT

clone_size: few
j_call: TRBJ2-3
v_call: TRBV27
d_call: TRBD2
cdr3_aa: CASSPRLAGTSTDTQYF
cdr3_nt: TGTGCCAGCAGTCCCCGGCTAGCGGGGACTAGCACAGATACGCAGTATTTT

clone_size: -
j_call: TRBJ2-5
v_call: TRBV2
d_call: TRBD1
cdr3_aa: CASSSVRGETQYF
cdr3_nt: TGTGCCAGCAGCTCAGTCAGGGGGGAGACCCAGTACTTC

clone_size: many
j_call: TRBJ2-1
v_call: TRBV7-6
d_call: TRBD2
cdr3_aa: CASSLTLPSGGYNEQFF
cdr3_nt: TGTGCCAGCAGCTTAACTCTGCCTAGCGGGGGGTACAATGAGCAGTTCTTC

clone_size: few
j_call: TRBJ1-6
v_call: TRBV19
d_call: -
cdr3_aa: CASSVNRDDNSPLHF
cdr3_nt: TGTGCCAGTAGCGTCAACAGGGACGATAATTCACCCCTCCACTTT

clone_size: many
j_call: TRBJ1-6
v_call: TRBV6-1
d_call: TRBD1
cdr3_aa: CASSPIQGANSPLHF
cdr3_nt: TGTGCCAGCAGTCCTATTCAGGGGGCTAATTCACCCCTCCACTTT

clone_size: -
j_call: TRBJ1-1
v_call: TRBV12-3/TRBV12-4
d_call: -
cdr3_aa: CASSLIRTSPTRTTNTEAFF
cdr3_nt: TGTGCCAGCAGTTTAATTAGGACTTCCCCGACTCGTACTACAAACACTGAAGCTTTCTTT

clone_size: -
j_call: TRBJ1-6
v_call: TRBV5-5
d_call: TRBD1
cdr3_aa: CASSLRTGSNQDSPLHF
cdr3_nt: TGTGCCAGCAGCTTGAGGACAGGCTCCAATCAGGATTCACCCCTCCACTTT

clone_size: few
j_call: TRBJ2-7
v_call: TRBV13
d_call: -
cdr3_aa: CASSPGRIWEQYF
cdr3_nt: TGTGCCAGCAGCCCCGGACGGATCTGGGAGCAGTACTTC

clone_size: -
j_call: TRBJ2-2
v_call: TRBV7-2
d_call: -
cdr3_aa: CASSLGFWTENTGELFF
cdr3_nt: TGTGCCAGCAGCTTAGGATTCTGGACAGAGAACACCGGGGAGCTGTTTTTT

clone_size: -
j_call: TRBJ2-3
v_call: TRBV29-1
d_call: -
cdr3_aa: CSVTGTPSTDTQYF
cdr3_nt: TGCAGCGTAACCGGGACCCCGAGCACAGATACGCAGTATTTT

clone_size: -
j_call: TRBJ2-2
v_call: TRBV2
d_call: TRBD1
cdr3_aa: CASSPLDRVAGELFF
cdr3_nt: TGTGCCAGCAGTCCACTGGACAGGGTCGCCGGGGAGCTGTTTTTT

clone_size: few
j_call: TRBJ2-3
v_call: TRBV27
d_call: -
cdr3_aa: CASRRVWTDTQYF
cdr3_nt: TGTGCCAGCCGGCGGGTTTGGACAGATACGCAGTATTTT

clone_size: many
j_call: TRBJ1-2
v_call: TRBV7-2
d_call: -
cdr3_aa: CASSLTVYGYTF
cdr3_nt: TGTGCCAGCAGCTTAACTGTCTATGGCTACACCTTC

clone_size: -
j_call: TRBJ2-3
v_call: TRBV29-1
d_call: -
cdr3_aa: CSVVKPTDTQYF
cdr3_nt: TGCAGCGTTGTTAAACCGACAGATACGCAGTATTTT

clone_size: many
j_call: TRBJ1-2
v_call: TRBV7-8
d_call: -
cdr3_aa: CASSPMAGTNYGYTF
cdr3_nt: TGTGCCAGCAGCCCAATGGCAGGGACCAACTATGGCTACACCTTC

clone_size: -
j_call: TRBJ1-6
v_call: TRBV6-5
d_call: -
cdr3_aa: CASSFRPTIGPLHF
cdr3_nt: TGTGCCAGCAGTTTTCGACCTACCATCGGACCCCTCCACTTT

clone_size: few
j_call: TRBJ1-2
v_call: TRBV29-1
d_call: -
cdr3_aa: CSAGHRGGYTF
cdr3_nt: TGCAGCGCGGGACACCGTGGTGGCTACACCTTC